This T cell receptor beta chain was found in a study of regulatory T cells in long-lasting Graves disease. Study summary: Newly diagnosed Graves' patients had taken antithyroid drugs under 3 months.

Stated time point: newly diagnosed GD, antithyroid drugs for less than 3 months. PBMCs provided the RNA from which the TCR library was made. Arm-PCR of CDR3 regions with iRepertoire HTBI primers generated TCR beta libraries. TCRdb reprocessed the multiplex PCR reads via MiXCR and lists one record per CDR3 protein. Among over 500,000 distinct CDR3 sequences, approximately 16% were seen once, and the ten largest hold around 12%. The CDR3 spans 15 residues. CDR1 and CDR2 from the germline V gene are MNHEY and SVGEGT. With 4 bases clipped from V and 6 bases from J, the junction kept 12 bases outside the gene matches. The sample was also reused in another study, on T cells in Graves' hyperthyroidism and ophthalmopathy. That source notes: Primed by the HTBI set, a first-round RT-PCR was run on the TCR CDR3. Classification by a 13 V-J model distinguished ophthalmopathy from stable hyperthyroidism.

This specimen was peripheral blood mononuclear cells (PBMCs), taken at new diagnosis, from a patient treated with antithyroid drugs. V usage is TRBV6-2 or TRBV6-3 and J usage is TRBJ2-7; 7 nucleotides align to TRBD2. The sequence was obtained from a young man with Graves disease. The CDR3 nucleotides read TGTGCCAGCAGTTGCTCTTGGGGCCCGGGAGGCGAGCAGTACTTC. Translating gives CASSCSWGPGGEQYF.